This entry describes one T cell receptor (beta chain). Generated by immunoSEQ multiplex PCR, the TCRdb table keeps only in-frame clones and is missing some. Seen here are approximately 210,000 clones, around 81% observed once, and the top ten hold about 8.9%. This record belongs to a study of blood T cell repertoires in COVID-19. Across the study: PBMCs, B-cell-depleted T cells, or T cells were the source of the cDNA or gDNA that made up the material.

This CDR3 comprises 14 residues. The germline gives CDR1 SGHKS, CDR2 YYEKEE (reference sequence). V lost 5 bases to trimming and J lost 1 base, with 11 bases between them. Material: PBMCs or T cells enriched from blood (not recorded which). The chain is built from TRBV5-5 and TRBJ2-3; a weak D match, TRBD2 (6 bases). The TCR sequence derives from a woman between 45 and 65 years old with acute COVID-19. The CDR3 spells CASSISSGTDTQYF. The CDR3 bases are TGTGCCAGCAGTATATCTAGCGGCACAGATACGCAGTATTTT.